The 8 T cell receptor beta chains below were found in one sample sequenced in a study of T cell responses to AZD1222 COVID-19 vaccine. The method was immunoSEQ multiplex PCR; TCRdb's version includes in-frame clones alone and lacks a portion of them. This sample has 110,000 to 150,000 clones; more than 90% occur once, and the top ten carry about 3.2%. Specimen: peripheral blood, collected on day 0 of AZD1222 vaccination. Source of these receptors: an adult in good health.

V is TRBV3-1 (or the pseudogene TRBV3-2) and J is TRBJ1-2, with D hard to call. V shed 3 bases and J shed 8 bases, with 7 bases lying between them. The CDR3 consists of 11 residues. CDR1 is LGHDT and CDR2 is YNNKEL in the germline V gene (reference sequence). The CDR3 protein is CASSHGYGYTF. As DNA, the CDR3 is TGTGCCAGCAGCCACGGGTACGGCTACACCTTC.

J is TRBJ2-5 and V is TRBV7-4, with 10 bases matching TRBD2. This CDR3 spans 18 amino acids. CDR1 and CDR2 (germline): SGHVT, SQSDAQ. The junction had 9 bases not matched to a gene; V was cut back by 2 bases and J by 0 bases. The CDR3 sequence: CASSLFNGLAENQETQYF. The CDR3 DNA reads as TGTGCCAGCAGCTTATTCAACGGACTAGCGGAGAACCAAGAGACCCAGTACTTC.

Turning to this clone: Sequence at one end of the junction differs from germline and may be a read error. This chain joins TRBV7-9 and TRBJ1-2, with TRBD1 matching 8 bases. This CDR3 comprises 10 residues. CDR1 SEHNR and CDR2 FQNEAQ come from the germline V gene (reference sequence). The CDR3 coding sequence is TGTGCCAGCAGTTTCGGACAGGGCGGCTTC. It translates to CASSFGQGGF.

The chain is built from TRBV28 and TRBJ2-7; no clear D. V gave up 8 bases and J gave up 4 bases, with 21 bases separating them. Germline values: CDR1 MDHEN, CDR2 SYDVKM. This CDR3 region has 15 residues. CDR3 region: CASVAPGGFVYEQYF. As DNA, the CDR3 is TGTGCCAGCGTTGCTCCGGGCGGCTTCGTGTACGAGCAGTACTTC.

The chain joins TRBV7-6 to TRBJ2-5; D tentatively fits TRBD1 or TRBD2 (7 bases each). The CDR3 totals 16 residues. CDR1 is SGHVS and CDR2 is FNYEAQ in the germline V gene. Trimming left V 5 bases short and J 5 bases short, with 21 bases between. The CDR3 DNA follows: TGTGCCAGCAGCACCCCGCAGGGGGGGGTGATGGAGACCCAGTACTTC. It translates to CASSTPQGGVMETQYF.

CDR3 protein: CAWSPWGLAGARTEAFF. The CDR3 DNA follows: TGTGCCTGGAGTCCCTGGGGCCTAGCGGGTGCGAGGACTGAAGCTTTCTTT. The chain recombines TRBV30 with TRBJ1-1; a weak D match, TRBD1 (5 bases). Germline loops: CDR1 GTSNPN, CDR2 SVGIG (reference sequence). Trimming shortened V by 2 bases and J by 5 bases, and 24 bases separated the two germline ends. CDR3 length: 17 residues. Variable domain in full (rest from reference TRBV30 and TRBJ1-1): SQTIHQWPATLVQPVGSPLSLECTVEGTSNPNLYWYRQAAGRGLQLLFYSVGIGQISSEVPQNLSASRPQDRQFILSSKKLLLSDSGFYLCAWSPWGLAGARTEAFFGQGTRLTVV.

V gene TRBV12-3 or TRBV12-4 combines with J gene TRBJ1-6, with D maybe TRBD1 (6 bases). The CDR3 is made up of 13 amino acids. V dropped 5 bases and J dropped 8 bases, with 10 bases sitting between them. CDR3 sequence (DNA): TGTGCCAGCAGTAGGCAGGGGTATTCACCCCTCCACTTT. Its protein is CASSRQGYSPLHF.

Concerning this clone: The junction does not match germline at one end; this may be a read error. The chain has TRBV20-1 and TRBJ1-1; D call uncertain. Germline V gene data show CDR1 as DFQATT and CDR2 as SNEGSKA (reference sequence). This CDR3 is built from 11 residues. The CDR3 region has the DNA TGCAGTACTAGGTTAGACACTGAAGCTTTCTTT. Translated, it gives CSTRLDTEAFF.